This T cell receptor (beta chain) was captured by sequencing in a study of OX40 agonist ivuxolimab in advanced cancers. Profiled with immunoSEQ multiplex PCR; TCRdb holds only in-frame clones, not every one. The sample has tens of thousands of clones; about nine tenths are singletons. Germline CDR1 is MNHEY and CDR2 is SMNVEV (reference sequence). Losses at the gene ends were 6 bases for V and 1 base for J; bases not matched to a gene: 1. The CDR3 runs to 15 residues. This rearrangement joins TRBV27 to TRBJ2-3, with 13 bases fitting TRBD2. This TCR was sampled from an adult with an advanced solid tumor such as melanoma, head and neck, liver or kidney cancer. Material: CD4+ or CD8+ T cells sorted from blood, obtained in a trial of the OX40 agonist ivuxolimab. CDR3 amino acids: CASSGLAGGTDTQYF. CDR3 DNA sequence: TGTGCCAGCAGCGGACTAGCGGGGGGCACAGATACGCAGTATTTT.